The clone carrying this T cell receptor beta chain has more than one count but fewer than ten. What it recognizes is unknown. The sample originates from a study of T cells after yellow fever vaccination. General study results and limits: Subsequent to the booster, the majority of primary-vaccination clones reappeared (around 97% CD4, about 90% CD8). A weaker secondary response peaked on day 5, the primary on day 15. One caveat is that FACS-sorted repertoires could contain abundant clonotypes contaminating from the bulk population.

Conversion of TCR transcripts into cDNA relied on 5'RACE template switching, which added a universal primer site and UMIs. TCRdb fed the 5' RACE reads into MiXCR, producing one record per CDR3 protein. The data contain hundreds of thousands of distinct CDR3 sequences, over 9% of them seen just once; the ten biggest clones take up about 15%. The ends lost 3 bases at V and 2 bases at J; junction bases unmatched: 2. This CDR3 has 14 amino acids. Germline CDR1 SGHTA, CDR2 FQGNSA. The clonotype originates from a man aged 25 to 40 who received the YFV17D yellow fever vaccine. The J gene is TRBJ2-5, the V gene TRBV7-2; 8 nucleotides match TRBD1. The sequenced sample was PBMCs, obtained on the day of the yellow fever booster vaccination. The CDR3 sequence is CASSFWTGQETQYF. CDR3 DNA: TGTGCCAGCAGCTTTTGGACAGGGCAAGAGACCCAGTACTTC.